This T cell receptor beta chain was observed in a study of cytomegalovirus exposure and HLA in healthy donors. Study-level findings and limits: Donors were assumed by presence/absence analyses to have roughly uniform sequencing depth. TCR sequences were mostly rare, though some public TCRs occurred in many donors.

Healthy bone marrow donors formed the donor group. The PCR was carried out with 60 Vbeta primers and 13 Jbeta primers. Sequencing was performed with immunoSEQ multiplex PCR; in TCRdb, only in-frame clones are kept and a portion is missing. The sample records over 100,000 clones, just over 65% being singletons. With regard to this clone: Its target is unknown.

The CDR3 covers 14 residues. Germline assignment: CDR1 MNHEY and CDR2 SMNVEV (reference sequence). V was clipped by 5 bases and J by 0 bases, with 11 bases between them. Sequencing used PBMCs. V usage is TRBV27 and J usage is TRBJ2-7, with D possibly matching TRBD2 (6 bases). This receptor was taken from a man in his late teens or twenties in good health and CMV-seronegative. CDR3 DNA: TGTGCCAGCAGTCCGATGCGGGGCTCCTACGAGCAGTACTTC. Residues: CASSPMRGSYEQYF.